This TCR beta chain was recovered during a study of blood T cell repertoires in COVID-19. The germline CDR1 and CDR2 sequences are SNHLY and FYNNEI. This CDR3 comprises 11 residues. V lost 3 bases and J 15 bases, leaving 12 bases between the germline ends. This clone was seen more than once but under ten times. Methods used by the authors: Nucleated cell counts were estimated from reference gene primer amplification. Only in-frame clones appear in the TCRdb table, and some are missing; sequencing was by immunoSEQ multiplex PCR. Clonal size and the V and J genes are those of that table, whereas D and trimming came from the DNA. There are 150,000 or so clones in the sample; around 79% occur only once, and just under 5% lies in the top ten.

V gene TRBV2 combines with J gene TRBJ2-1; tentatively, D is TRBD1 (6 bases). The sequencing sample was made of peripheral blood. This sequence was found in a woman in her 70s with COVID-19, enrolled during active disease. The CDR3 DNA follows: TGTGCCAGCAGTGACCAGGGGAGACGGTTCTTC. Its protein is CASSDQGRRFF.